These 18 T cell receptor beta chains came from one sample sequenced in a study of blood T cell repertoires in COVID-19. Using immunoSEQ multiplex PCR, the repertoire was profiled, and TCRdb retains in-frame clones only, with some absent. The sample records fewer than 350,000 clones, about 88% being singletons. The sequencing sample was made of peripheral blood. The receptors were sampled from a woman in her 70s with COVID-19, enrolled during active disease.

The J gene is TRBJ1-4, the V gene TRBV28, with D tentatively TRBD1 (5 bases). Germline V CDR1 and CDR2: MDHEN, SYDVKM. V lost 4 bases, J lost 6 bases, and 21 bases lay in between. The CDR3 runs to 17 residues. CDR3 loop: CASSYPFRGGRHEKLFF. The CDR3 nucleotides are TGTGCCAGCAGTTACCCCTTTCGGGGGGGTCGCCATGAAAAACTGTTTTTT.

This clone was recorded a few times. This rearrangement joins TRBV10-3 to TRBJ1-2; tentatively, D is TRBD1 (5 bases). The V gene's germline CDR1 is ENHRY and CDR2 SYGVKD. The CDR3 sequence is 10 residues long. V was trimmed by 6 bases and J by 6 bases, leaving 5 bases between them. CDR3 sequence: CAIRQDGYTF. DNA for the CDR3: TGTGCCATCAGACAGGATGGCTACACCTTC.

The chain joins TRBV28 to TRBJ1-5; a possible D gene is TRBD1 (6 bases). This CDR3 comprises 14 residues. Per the germline V gene, CDR1 is MDHEN and CDR2 is SYDVKM. The V end lost 8 bases, the J end lost 9 bases, and 20 bases lay between the germline ends. CDR3 sequence reads: CASQFDRLARPQHF. As DNA, the CDR3 is TGTGCCAGCCAGTTTGACAGGTTAGCAAGGCCCCAGCATTTT.

This chain joins TRBV3-1 (or the pseudogene TRBV3-2) and TRBJ1-5; D unresolved. The CDR3 sequence is 20 residues long. Trimming stripped 4 bases from V and 0 bases from J, with 25 bases between. Germline assignment: CDR1 LGHDT and CDR2 YNNKEL (reference sequence). The DNA of the CDR3 is TGTGCCAGCAGCCGGACCGCACCGAGTTGGGGAGCCTATAGCAATCAGCCCCAGCATTTT. Residues: CASSRTAPSWGAYSNQPQHF.

The rearrangement uses TRBV12-3 or TRBV12-4 and TRBJ1-2, with 9 positions matching TRBD1. Unmatched junction bases numbered 6, after V lost 5 bases and J lost 8 bases. This CDR3 region has 13 residues. CDR3 nucleotides: TGTGCCAGCAGTCCCGGACAGGGGACAGGCTACACCTTC. This codes for CASSPGQGTGYTF.

The chain has TRBV5-4 and TRBJ1-1, with a tentative D call TRBD1 (5 bases). Trimming took off 7 bases at V and 1 base at J, with 11 bases between the two ends. The CDR3 runs to 13 residues. The germline V gene encodes CDR1 SGHNT and CDR2 YYREEE (reference sequence). Written as DNA, the CDR3 is TGTGCCAGCTTCGGACAAGCGAACACTGAAGCTTTCTTT. Translation gives CASFGQANTEAFF. The variable domain in full, with the rest retrieved from reference TRBV5-4 and TRBJ1-1, is ETGVTQSPTHLIKTRGQQVTLRCSSQSGHNTVSWYQQALGQGPQFIFQYYREEENGRGNFPPRFSGLQFPNYSSELNVNALELDDSALYLCASFGQANTEAFFGQGTRLTVV.

The count of this clone is one. The chain combines TRBV30 with TRBJ2-6; 7 bases match TRBD1. Germline V gives CDR1 GTSNPN, CDR2 SVGIG (reference sequence). The CDR3 consists of 17 residues. After removal of 4 bases from V and 2 bases from J, the junction contained 11 bases not matched to a gene. The chain's CDR3 is CAWTKDSGTAGANVLTF. The DNA for the CDR3 is TGTGCCTGGACCAAAGATTCCGGGACAGCTGGGGCCAACGTCCTGACTTTC.

The chain recombines TRBV29-1 with TRBJ2-3; D unresolved. The germline V gene encodes CDR1 SQVTM and CDR2 ANQGSEA. Deletions cut 1 base from V and 6 bases from J, with 14 bases between. The CDR3 spans 14 residues. The CDR3 is CSVEGRKREDTQYF. CDR3 DNA: TGCAGCGTTGAAGGCAGGAAGAGAGAGGATACGCAGTATTTT.

J is TRBJ1-2 and V is TRBV5-6, with 10 bases identical to TRBD1. Per the germline V gene, CDR1 is SGHDT and CDR2 is YYEEEE. CDR3 length: 15 residues. Germline trimming cut 6 bases from V and 4 bases from J; bases unmatched to any gene: 9. The CDR3 is CASNADRGSLYGYTF. The DNA of the CDR3 is TGTGCCAGCAACGCGGACAGGGGGTCGCTCTATGGCTACACCTTC.

The rearrangement uses TRBV15 and TRBJ1-2, with TRBD1 as a possible D gene (6 bases). Per the germline V gene, CDR1 is LNHNV and CDR2 is YYDKDF (reference sequence). The ends were cut back, 0 bases at V and 4 bases at J, with 12 bases in the middle. This CDR3 region has 15 residues. The CDR3 spells CATSRDTGMAYGYTF. The DNA for the CDR3 is TGTGCCACCAGCAGAGATACAGGGATGGCCTATGGCTACACCTTC.

The chain couples TRBV5-1 to TRBJ1-1; D is unclear. Germline V gives CDR1 SGHRS, CDR2 YFSETQ. This CDR3 region has 14 residues. V was clipped by 3 bases and J by 4 bases, with 13 bases between them. CDR3 DNA sequence: TGCGCCAGCAGCTCCCCGGTCGCGGGCACTGAAGCTTTCTTT. Its protein is CASSSPVAGTEAFF. Looking up the rest from reference TRBV5-1 and TRBJ1-1 gives the full variable domain: KAGVTQTPRYLIKTRGQQVTLSCSPISGHRSVSWYQQTPGQGLQFLFEYFSETQRNKGNFPGRFSGRQFSNSRSEMNVSTLELGDSALYLCASSSPVAGTEAFFGQGTRLTVV.

The J gene is TRBJ1-3, the V gene TRBV6-5; the match to TRBD1 covers 9 bases. This CDR3 spans 16 amino acids. Germline values: CDR1 MNHEY, CDR2 SVGAGI. Trimming removed 0 bases from V and 2 bases from J; junction bases left unmatched: 2. CDR3 sequence reads: CASSYSQGAPGNTIYF. CDR3 DNA: TGTGCCAGCAGTTACTCACAGGGGGCCCCTGGAAACACCATATATTTT.

The chain recombines TRBV24-1 with TRBJ2-3; D gene uncertain. The length of the CDR3 is 15 residues. V was cut by 0 bases and J by 1 base, with 7 bases left in between. The germline CDR1 and CDR2 sequences are KGHDR and SFDVKD. CDR3 sequence reads: CATSDLEAGTDTQYF. The CDR3 nucleotides are TGTGCCACCAGTGATTTGGAGGCGGGCACAGATACGCAGTATTTT.

In nucleotides, the CDR3 is TGTGCCAGCAGCCTTCTCGAGGGACAGGGGAAGTACTTC. Its protein is CASSLLEGQGKYF. The chain links TRBV11-1 to TRBJ2-4, with 10 bases aligning to TRBD1. The length of the CDR3 is 13 residues. V lost 5 bases to trimming and J lost 14 bases; unmatched junction nucleotides: 9. Germline V CDR1 and CDR2: SGHAT, FQDESV (reference sequence).

This chain links TRBV5-1 with TRBJ2-7, with 7 bases lining up with TRBD2. This CDR3 comprises 11 residues. Germline CDR1 SGHRS, CDR2 YFSETQ. V was clipped by 10 bases and J by 3 bases; unmatched bases: 4. The CDR3 bases are TGCGCCTCGGGGGAGGGCTACGAGCAGTACTTC. The encoded protein is CASGEGYEQYF.

This chain joins TRBV4-2 and TRBJ2-1; 8 bases are shared with TRBD2. Unmatched junction bases numbered 6, after V lost 0 bases and J lost 8 bases. Germline V gene data show CDR1 as LGHNA and CDR2 as YNFKEQ. The CDR3 spans 15 residues. The chain's CDR3 is CASSQDGPAGDEQFF. CDR3 bases: TGTGCCAGCAGCCAAGATGGCCCAGCGGGGGATGAGCAGTTCTTC.

The V call is TRBV6-1, the J call TRBJ1-5, with 7 bases lining up with TRBD1. Germline CDR1 MNHNS, CDR2 SASEGT. The CDR3 loop spans 18 amino acids. V gave up 2 bases and J gave up 4 bases; unmatched junction bases: 14. This chain's CDR3 is CASSEWRIGDSPNQPQHF. In nucleotides, the CDR3 is TGTGCCAGCAGTGAATGGAGGATAGGGGACAGCCCGAATCAGCCCCAGCATTTT.

This clone was observed a handful of times. The chain recombines TRBV11-3 with TRBJ1-2; weak D call: TRBD1 (6 bases). Trimming removed 3 bases from V and 8 bases from J, with 16 bases in between. Germline CDR1 reads SGHNT; CDR2 reads YENEEA. The CDR3 is 14 amino acids. Here the CDR3 DNA reads TGTGCCAGCAGCTTTCCGCGGGGGCGAGGGGGCTACACCTTC. As protein: CASSFPRGRGGYTF.